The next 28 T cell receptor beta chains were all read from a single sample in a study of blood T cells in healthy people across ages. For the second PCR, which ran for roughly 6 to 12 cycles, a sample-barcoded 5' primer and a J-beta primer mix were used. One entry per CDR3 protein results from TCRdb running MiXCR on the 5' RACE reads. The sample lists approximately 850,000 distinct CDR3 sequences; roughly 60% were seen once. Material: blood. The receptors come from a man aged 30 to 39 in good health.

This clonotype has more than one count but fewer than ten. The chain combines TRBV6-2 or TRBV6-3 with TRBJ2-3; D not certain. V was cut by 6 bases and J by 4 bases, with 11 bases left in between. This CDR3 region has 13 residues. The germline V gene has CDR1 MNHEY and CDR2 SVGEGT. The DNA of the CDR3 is TGTGCCAGCAGAAGTAGGACCCCAGATACGCAGTATTTT. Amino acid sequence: CASRSRTPDTQYF.

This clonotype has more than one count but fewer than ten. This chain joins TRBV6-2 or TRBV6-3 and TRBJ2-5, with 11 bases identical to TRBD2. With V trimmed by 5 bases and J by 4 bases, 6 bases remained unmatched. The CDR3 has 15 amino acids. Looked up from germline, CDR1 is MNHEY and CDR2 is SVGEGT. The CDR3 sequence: CASSPIAGGAETQYF. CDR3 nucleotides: TGTGCCAGCAGTCCTATAGCGGGAGGGGCAGAGACCCAGTACTTC.

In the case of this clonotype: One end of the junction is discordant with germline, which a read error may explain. CDR3 nucleotide sequence: TGCAGCATTGAAGGCTCGACAGGGTTGTTGGCCAAAAACATTCAGTACTTC. This sequence encodes CSIEGSTGLLAKNIQYF. The genes are TRBV29-1 and TRBJ2-4; 7 nucleotides line up with TRBD1. Germline values: CDR1 SQVTM, CDR2 ANQGSEA. The CDR3 has 17 amino acids. The entire variable domain, with the rest obtained from reference TRBV29-1 and TRBJ2-4, is as follows: SAVISQKPSRDICQRGTSLTIQCQVDSQVTMMFWYRQQPGQSLTLIATANQGSEATYESGFVIDKFPISRPNLTFSTLTVSNMSPEDSSIYLCSIEGSTGLLAKNIQYFGAGTRLSVL.

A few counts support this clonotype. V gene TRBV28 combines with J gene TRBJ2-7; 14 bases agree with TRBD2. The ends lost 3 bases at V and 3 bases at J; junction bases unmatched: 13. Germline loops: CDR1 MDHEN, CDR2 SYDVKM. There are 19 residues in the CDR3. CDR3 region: CASSFPGLAGEALLYEQYF. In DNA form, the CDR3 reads TGTGCCAGCAGTTTTCCGGGACTAGCGGGAGAGGCCCTCCTCTACGAGCAGTACTTC.

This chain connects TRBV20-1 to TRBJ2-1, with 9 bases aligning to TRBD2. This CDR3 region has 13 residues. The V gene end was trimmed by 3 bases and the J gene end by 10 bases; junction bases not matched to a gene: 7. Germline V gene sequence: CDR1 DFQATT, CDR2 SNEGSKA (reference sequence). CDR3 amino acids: CSASSSGRSEQFF. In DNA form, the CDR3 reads TGCAGTGCTAGCAGTAGCGGGAGAAGCGAGCAGTTCTTC.

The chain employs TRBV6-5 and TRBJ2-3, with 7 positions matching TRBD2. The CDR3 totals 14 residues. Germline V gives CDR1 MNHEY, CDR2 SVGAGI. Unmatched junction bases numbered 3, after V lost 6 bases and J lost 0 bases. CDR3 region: CASRLAVSTDTQYF. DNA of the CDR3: TGTGCCAGCAGGCTAGCGGTTAGCACAGATACGCAGTATTTT.

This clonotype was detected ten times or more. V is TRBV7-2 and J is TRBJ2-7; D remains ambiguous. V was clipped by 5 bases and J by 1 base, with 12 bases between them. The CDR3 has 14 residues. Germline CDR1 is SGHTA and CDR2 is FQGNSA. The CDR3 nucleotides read TGTGCCAGCAGCCCATACTATCCTTCCTACGAGCAGTACTTC. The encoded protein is CASSPYYPSYEQYF.

The CDR3 is CASSSISSGAYGYTF. CDR3 coding DNA: TGTGCCAGCAGTTCAATATCCAGCGGGGCCTATGGCTACACCTTC. The chain employs TRBV12-3 or TRBV12-4 and TRBJ1-2; perhaps TRBD1 as D (5 bases). The CDR3 covers 15 residues. The V and J ends lost 4 bases and 4 bases respectively, with 16 bases between them.

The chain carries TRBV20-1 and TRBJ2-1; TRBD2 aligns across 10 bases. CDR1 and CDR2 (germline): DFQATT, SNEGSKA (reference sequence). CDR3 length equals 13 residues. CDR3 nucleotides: TGCAGGGCCAGCGGGGGGGCTTACAATGAGCAGTTCTTC. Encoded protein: CRASGGAYNEQFF.

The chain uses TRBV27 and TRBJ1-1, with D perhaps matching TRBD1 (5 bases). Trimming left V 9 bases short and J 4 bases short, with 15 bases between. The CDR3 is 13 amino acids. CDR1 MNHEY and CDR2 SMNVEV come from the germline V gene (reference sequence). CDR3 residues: CASQGYRGTEAFF. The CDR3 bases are TGTGCCAGTCAGGGTTATAGGGGCACTGAAGCTTTCTTT.

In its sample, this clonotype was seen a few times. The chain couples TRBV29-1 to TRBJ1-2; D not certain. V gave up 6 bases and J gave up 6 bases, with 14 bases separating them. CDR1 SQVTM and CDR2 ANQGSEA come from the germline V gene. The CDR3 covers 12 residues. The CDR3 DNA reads TGCAGCGTACGGGCCTTTGAGCATGGCTACACCTTC. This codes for CSVRAFEHGYTF.

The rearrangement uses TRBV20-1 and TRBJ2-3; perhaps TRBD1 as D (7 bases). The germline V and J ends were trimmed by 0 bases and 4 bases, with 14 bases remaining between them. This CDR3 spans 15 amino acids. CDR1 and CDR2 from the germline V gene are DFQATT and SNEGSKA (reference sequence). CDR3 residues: CSAREAGGFPDTQYF. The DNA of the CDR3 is TGCAGTGCTAGAGAGGCAGGGGGGTTCCCAGATACGCAGTATTTT.

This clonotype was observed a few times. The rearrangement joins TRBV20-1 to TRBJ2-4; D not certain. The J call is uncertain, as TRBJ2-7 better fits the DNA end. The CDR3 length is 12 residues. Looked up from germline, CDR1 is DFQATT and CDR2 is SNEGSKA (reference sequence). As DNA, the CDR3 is TGCAGTGCCCAGTCCAAATACTACGAGCAGTACTTC. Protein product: CSAQSKYYEQYF.

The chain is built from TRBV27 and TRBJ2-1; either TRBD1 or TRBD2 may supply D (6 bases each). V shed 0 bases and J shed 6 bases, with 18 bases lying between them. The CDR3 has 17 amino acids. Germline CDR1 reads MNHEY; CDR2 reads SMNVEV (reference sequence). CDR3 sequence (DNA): TGTGCCAGCAGTTTATCTGGGCAGGGGTGGACTATCAATGAGCAGTTCTTC. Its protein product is CASSLSGQGWTINEQFF.

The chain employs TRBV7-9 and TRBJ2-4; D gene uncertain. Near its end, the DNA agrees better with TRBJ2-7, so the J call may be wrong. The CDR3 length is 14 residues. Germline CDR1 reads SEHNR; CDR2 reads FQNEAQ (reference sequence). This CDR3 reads CASSLVVLPHEQYF. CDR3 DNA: TGTGCCAGCAGCTTAGTCGTTCTCCCTCACGAGCAGTACTTC.

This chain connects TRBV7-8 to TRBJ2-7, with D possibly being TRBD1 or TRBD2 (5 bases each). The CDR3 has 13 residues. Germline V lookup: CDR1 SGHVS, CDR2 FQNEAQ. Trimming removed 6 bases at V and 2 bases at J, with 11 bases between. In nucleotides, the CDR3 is TGTGCCAGCAGGTACGGGGCAGCCTACGAGCAGTACTTC. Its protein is CASRYGAAYEQYF.

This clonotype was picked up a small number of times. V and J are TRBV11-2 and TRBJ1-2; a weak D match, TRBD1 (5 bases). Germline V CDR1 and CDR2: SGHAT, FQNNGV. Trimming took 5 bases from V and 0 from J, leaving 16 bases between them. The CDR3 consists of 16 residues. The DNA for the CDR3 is TGTGCCAGCAGCCCTGCTTCGAGGGGAGCTAACTATGGCTACACCTTC. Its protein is CASSPASRGANYGYTF. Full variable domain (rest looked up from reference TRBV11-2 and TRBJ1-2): EAGVAQSPRYKIIEKRQSVAFWCNPISGHATLYWYQQILGQGPKLLIQFQNNGVVDDSQLPKDRFSAERLKGVDSTLKIQPAKLEDSAVYLCASSPASRGANYGYTFGSGTRLTVV.

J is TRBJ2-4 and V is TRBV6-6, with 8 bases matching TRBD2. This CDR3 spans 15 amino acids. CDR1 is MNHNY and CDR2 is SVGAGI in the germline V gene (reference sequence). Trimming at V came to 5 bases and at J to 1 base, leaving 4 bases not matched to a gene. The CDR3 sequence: CASSPPGGAKNIQYF. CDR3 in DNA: TGTGCCAGCAGTCCCCCGGGGGGGGCCAAAAACATTCAGTACTTC.

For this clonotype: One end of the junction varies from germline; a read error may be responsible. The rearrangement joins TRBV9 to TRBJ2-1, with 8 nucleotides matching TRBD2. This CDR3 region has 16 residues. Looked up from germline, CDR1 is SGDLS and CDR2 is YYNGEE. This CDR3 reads CASGVVSGGRYNEQFF. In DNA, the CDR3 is TGTGCCAGCGGCGTAGTTTCGGGGGGGAGGTACAATGAGCAGTTCTTC.

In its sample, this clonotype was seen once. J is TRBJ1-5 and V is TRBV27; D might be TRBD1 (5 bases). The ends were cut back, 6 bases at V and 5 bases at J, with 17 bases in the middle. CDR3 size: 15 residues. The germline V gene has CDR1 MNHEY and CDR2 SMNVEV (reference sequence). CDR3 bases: TGTGCCAGCAGAAAACGCGGGGAAGGGGATCAGCCCCAGCATTTT. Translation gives CASRKRGEGDQPQHF.

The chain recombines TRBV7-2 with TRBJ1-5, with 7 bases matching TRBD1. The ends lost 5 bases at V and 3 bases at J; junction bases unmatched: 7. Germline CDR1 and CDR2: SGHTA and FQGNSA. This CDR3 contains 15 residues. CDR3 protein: CASSRQGGANQPQHF. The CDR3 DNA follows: TGTGCCAGCAGCCGACAGGGAGGTGCCAATCAGCCCCAGCATTTT.

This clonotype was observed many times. The CDR3 DNA is TGCAGTGCTAAACTAGCGGGGATGGGCAGTACGCAGTATTTT. Residues: CSAKLAGMGSTQYF. This chain joins TRBV20-1 and TRBJ2-3; TRBD2 matches 10 bases. Germline CDR1 DFQATT, CDR2 SNEGSKA (reference sequence). V shed 4 bases and J 8 bases; nucleotides not matched to a gene: 9. This CDR3 region has 14 residues.

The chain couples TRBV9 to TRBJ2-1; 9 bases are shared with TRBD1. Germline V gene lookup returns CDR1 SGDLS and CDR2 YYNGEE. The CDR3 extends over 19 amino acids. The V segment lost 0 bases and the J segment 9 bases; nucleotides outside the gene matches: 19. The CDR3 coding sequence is TGTGCCAGCAGCGTAGTTCCTCGGCCAGCGGGACAGGGACGAGGTGAGCAGTTCTTC. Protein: CASSVVPRPAGQGRGEQFF. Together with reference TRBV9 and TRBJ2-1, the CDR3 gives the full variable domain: DSGVTQTPKHLITATGQRVTLRCSPRSGDLSVYWYQQSLDQGLQFLIQYYNGEERAKGNILERFSAQQFPDLHSELNLSSLELGDSALYFCASSVVPRPAGQGRGEQFFGPGTRLTVL.

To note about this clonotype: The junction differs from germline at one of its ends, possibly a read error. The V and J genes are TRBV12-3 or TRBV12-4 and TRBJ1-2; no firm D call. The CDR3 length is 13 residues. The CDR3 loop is CASSVARIYGYTF. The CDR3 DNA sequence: TGTGCCAGCAGTGTAGCGAGAATCTATGGCTACACCTTC.

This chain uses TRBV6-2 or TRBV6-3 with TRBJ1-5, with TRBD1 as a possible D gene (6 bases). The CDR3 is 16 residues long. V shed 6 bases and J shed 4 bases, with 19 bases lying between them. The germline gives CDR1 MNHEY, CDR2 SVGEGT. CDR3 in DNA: TGTGCCAGCAGACTCACTCAGGGGACGAGGAATCAGCCCCAGCATTTT. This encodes CASRLTQGTRNQPQHF.

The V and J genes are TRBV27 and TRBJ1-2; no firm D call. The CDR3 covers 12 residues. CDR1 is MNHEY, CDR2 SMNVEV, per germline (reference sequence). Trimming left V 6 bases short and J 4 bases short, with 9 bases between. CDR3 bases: TGTGCCAGCAGGGGAGTTGCCTATGGCTACACCTTC. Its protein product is CASRGVAYGYTF.

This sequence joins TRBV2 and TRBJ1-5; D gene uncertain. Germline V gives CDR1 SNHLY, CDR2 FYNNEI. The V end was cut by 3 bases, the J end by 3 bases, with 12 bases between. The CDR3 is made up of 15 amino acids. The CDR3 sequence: CASSDKPGVNQPQHF. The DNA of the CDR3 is TGTGCCAGCAGTGATAAACCGGGTGTCAATCAGCCCCAGCATTTT.

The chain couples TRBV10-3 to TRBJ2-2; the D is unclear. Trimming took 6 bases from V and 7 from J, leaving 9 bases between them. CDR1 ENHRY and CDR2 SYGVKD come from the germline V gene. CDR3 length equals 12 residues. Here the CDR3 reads CAIRDVGGELFF. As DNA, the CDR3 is TGTGCCATCAGGGACGTCGGCGGGGAGCTGTTTTTT.